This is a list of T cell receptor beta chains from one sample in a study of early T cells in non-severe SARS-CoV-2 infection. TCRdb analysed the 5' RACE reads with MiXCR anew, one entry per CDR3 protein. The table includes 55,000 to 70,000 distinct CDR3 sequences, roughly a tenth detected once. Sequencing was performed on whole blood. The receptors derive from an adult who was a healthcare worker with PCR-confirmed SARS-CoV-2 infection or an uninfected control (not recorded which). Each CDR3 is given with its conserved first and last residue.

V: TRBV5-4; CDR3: CASSSSATSDEQFF
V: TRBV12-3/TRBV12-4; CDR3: CASSPNRANTDTQYF
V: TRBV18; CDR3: CASSRIIAGGATDTQYF
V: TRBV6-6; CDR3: CATPAEAPDGYTF
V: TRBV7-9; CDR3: CASSLHPVTPGNIQYF
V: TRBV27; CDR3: CASGVWGAGTEAFF
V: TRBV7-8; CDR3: CASSASMLRWAEAFF
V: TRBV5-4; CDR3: CASSLGLAENTGELFF
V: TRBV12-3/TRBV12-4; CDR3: CASSRLGVRFDEQYF
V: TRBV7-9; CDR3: CASGVWTTDTQYF
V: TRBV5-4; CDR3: CASSLLAGRYEQYF
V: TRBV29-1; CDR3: CSVLVRDLETQYF
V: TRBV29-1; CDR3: CSVEGIPGQAPYEQYF
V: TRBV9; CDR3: CASSVAGGGREQFF
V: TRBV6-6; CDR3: CASSYSIGAPEAFF
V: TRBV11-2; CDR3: CASSLSGNEQFF
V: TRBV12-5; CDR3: CASAPYDNEQFF
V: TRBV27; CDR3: CASSQQGDEQYF
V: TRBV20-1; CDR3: CSASVIVNTEAFF
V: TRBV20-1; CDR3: CSARRYGTGTGYGLTEAFF
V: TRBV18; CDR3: CASSPVGEQFF
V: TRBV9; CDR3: CASSGGVAAQQYF
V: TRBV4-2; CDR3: CASSLPGAIPIGIQYF
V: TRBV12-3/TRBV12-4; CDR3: CASSSGTGFGGGEKLFF
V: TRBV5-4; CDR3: CASSHNGGNYGYTF
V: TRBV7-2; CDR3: CASATTGLFSTDTQYF
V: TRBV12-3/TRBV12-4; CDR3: CASSSGLAGGPAGELFF
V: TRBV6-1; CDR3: CASNGDGFNQPQHF
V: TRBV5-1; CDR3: CASSLAGAGDTEAFF
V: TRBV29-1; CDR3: CSVDRGVTGELFF
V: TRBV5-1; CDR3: CASSFSGTDYEQYF
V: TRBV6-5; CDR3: CASSYGGPDTGELFF
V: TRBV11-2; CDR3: CASSLRRTRGSDEQFF
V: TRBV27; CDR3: CASSHPDRALYEQYF
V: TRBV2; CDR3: CASSAGRDFYEQYF
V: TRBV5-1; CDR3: CASRDPRKGAFF
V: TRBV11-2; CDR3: CASSLDLYSGRDGEQFF
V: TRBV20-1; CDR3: CSATDGVNEQYF
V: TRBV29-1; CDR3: CSVRMTYEQYF
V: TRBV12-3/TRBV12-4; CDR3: CASSLQLKAFF
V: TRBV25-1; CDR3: CASSDPLRITDTQYF
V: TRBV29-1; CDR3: CSVDSGYNEQFF
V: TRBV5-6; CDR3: CASSLLQGSYNEQFF
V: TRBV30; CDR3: CAWNVIAGGDEQYF
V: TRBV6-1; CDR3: CASRARPNTEAFF
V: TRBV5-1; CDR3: CASSGTGGDEKLFF